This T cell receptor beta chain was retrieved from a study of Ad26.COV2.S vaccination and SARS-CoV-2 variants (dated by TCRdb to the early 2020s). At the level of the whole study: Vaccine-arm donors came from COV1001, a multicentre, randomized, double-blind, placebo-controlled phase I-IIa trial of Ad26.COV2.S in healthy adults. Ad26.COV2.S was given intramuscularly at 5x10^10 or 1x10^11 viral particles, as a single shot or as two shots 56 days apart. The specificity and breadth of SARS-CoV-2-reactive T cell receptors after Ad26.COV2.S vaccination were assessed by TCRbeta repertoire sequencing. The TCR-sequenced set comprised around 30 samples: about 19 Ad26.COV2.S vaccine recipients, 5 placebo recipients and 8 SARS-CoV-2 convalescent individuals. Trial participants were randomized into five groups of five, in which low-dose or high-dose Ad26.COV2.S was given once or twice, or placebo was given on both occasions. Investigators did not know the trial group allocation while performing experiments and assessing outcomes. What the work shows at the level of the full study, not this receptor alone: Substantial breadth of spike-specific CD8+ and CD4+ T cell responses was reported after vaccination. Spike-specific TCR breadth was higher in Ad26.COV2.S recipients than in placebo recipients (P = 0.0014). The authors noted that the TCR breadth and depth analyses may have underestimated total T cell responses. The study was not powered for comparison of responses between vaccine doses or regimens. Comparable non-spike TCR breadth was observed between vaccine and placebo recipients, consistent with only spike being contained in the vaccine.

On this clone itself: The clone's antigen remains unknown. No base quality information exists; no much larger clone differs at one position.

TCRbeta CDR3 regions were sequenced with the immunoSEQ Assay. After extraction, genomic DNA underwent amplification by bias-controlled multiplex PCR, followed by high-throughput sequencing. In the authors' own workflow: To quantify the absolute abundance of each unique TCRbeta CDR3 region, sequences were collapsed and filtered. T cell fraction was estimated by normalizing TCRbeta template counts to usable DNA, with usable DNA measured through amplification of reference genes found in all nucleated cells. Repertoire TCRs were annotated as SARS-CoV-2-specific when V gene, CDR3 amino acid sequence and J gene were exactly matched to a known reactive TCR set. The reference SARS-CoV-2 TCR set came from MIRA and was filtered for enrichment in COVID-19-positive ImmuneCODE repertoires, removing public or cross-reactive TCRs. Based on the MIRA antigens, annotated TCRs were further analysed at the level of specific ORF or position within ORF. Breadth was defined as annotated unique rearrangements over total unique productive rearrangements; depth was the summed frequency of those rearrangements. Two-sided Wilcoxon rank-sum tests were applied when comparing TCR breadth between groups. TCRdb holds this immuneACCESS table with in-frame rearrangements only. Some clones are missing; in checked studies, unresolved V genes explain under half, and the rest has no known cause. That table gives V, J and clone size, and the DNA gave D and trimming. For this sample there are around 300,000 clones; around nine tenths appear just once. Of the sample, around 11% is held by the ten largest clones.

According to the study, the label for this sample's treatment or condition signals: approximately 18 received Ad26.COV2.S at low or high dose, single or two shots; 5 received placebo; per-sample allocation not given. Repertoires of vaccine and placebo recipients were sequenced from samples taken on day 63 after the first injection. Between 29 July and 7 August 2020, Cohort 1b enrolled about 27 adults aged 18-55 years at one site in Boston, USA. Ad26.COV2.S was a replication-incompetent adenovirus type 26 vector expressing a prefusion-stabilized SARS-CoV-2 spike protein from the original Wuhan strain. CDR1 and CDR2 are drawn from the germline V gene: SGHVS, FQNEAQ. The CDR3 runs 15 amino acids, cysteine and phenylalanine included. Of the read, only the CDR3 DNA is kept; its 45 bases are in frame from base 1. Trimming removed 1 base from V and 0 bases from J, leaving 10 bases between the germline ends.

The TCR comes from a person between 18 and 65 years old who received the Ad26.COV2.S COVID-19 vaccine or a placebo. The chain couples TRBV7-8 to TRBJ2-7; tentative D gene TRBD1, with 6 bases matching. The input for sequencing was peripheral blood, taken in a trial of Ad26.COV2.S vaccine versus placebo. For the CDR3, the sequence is CASSLGTGTSYEQYF. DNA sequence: TGTGCCAGCAGCTTAGGAACAGGGACCTCCTACGAGCAGTACTTC.